The 22 T cell receptor beta chains reported below all come from one sample, sequenced in a study of cytomegalovirus exposure and HLA in healthy donors. The method was immunoSEQ multiplex PCR; TCRdb's version includes in-frame clones alone and lacks a portion of them. The sample consists of over 120,000 clones, roughly nine tenths of them appearing once. Source material: PBMCs. The origin of the receptors is a woman between 18 and 29 years old in good health and CMV-seropositive.

This chain links TRBV5-4 with TRBJ2-2; no clear D gene. CDR1 and CDR2 (germline): SGHNT, YYREEE (reference sequence). V gave up 6 bases and J gave up 2 bases, with 11 bases separating them. This CDR3 spans 14 amino acids. The CDR3 sequence: CASKRNRNTGELFF. In DNA form, the CDR3 reads TGTGCCAGCAAAAGAAACAGAAACACCGGGGAGCTGTTTTTT. Supplemented by reference TRBV5-4 and TRBJ2-2, the full variable domain reads ETGVTQSPTHLIKTRGQQVTLRCSSQSGHNTVSWYQQALGQGPQFIFQYYREEENGRGNFPPRFSGLQFPNYSSELNVNALELDDSALYLCASKRNRNTGELFFGEGSRLTVL.

The gene calls are TRBV7-2 and TRBJ2-1; a possible D gene is TRBD2 (6 bases). The germline V and J ends were trimmed by 5 bases and 2 bases, with 22 bases remaining between them. Germline V gene data show CDR1 as SGHTA and CDR2 as FQGNSA. CDR3 size: 18 residues. In nucleotides, the CDR3 is TGTGCCAGCAGCCTTGCGGCCGGAGGGACGTCGGCCTACAATGAGCAGTTCTTC. This encodes CASSLAAGGTSAYNEQFF. The entire variable domain, with the rest obtained from reference TRBV7-2 and TRBJ2-1, is as follows: GAGVSQSPSNKVTEKGKDVELRCDPISGHTALYWYRQSLGQGLEFLIYFQGNSAPDKSGLPSDRFSAERTGGSVSTLTIQRTQQEDSAVYLCASSLAAGGTSAYNEQFFGPGTRLTVL.

This chain links TRBV4-2 with TRBJ1-2, with 8 nucleotides matching TRBD1. J gave up 4 bases and V 2 bases, and 6 bases lay outside the gene matches. The CDR3 runs 15 residues. Germline V gives CDR1 LGHNA, CDR2 YNFKEQ. In DNA, the CDR3 is TGTGCCAGCAGCCAACACCAGGGGGCAGGCTATGGCTACACCTTC. Translation: CASSQHQGAGYGYTF.

The J gene is TRBJ1-2, the V gene TRBV30; 9 nucleotides line up with TRBD1. V was pared by 3 bases and J by 8 bases, with 10 bases of the junction left unmatched. CDR1 is GTSNPN, CDR2 SVGIG, per germline (reference sequence). The length of the CDR3 is 14 residues. The CDR3 is CAWSTQGASGGYTF. In nucleotides, the CDR3 is TGTGCCTGGAGCACACAGGGGGCGTCGGGCGGCTACACCTTC.

V and J are TRBV7-8 and TRBJ1-1, with 8 nucleotides matching TRBD1. Germline values: CDR1 SGHVS, CDR2 FQNEAQ. The CDR3 is 17 amino acids. J lost 0 bases, V lost 4 bases, and 10 bases had no gene match. The CDR3 region is CASSSDSRDRLNTEAFF. The CDR3 DNA follows: TGTGCCAGCAGCTCGGACTCCCGGGACAGGTTGAACACTGAAGCTTTCTTT.

This chain links TRBV2 with TRBJ1-4; D uncertain. V lost 4 bases to trimming and J lost 7 bases, with 13 bases between them. CDR1 is SNHLY, CDR2 FYNNEI, per germline. The CDR3 sequence is 14 residues long. DNA for the CDR3: TGTGCCAGCAGTGTTTCGCGGGAGCCTGAAAAACTGTTTTTT. Translating gives CASSVSREPEKLFF. The variable domain in full, completed from reference TRBV2 and TRBJ1-4, reads EPEVTQTPSHQVTQMGQEVILRCVPISNHLYFYWYRQILGQKVEFLVSFYNNEISEKSEIFDDQFSVERPDGSNFTLKIRSTKLEDSAMYFCASSVSREPEKLFFGSGTQLSVL.

This chain links TRBV4-1 with TRBJ2-4; TRBD2 matches 8 bases. Trimming cost V 1 base and J 3 bases; bases outside gene matches: 8. Germline V gene data show CDR1 as MGHRA and CDR2 as YSYEKL. The CDR3 contains 17 residues. The CDR3 loop is CASSQGTSGPFKNIQYF. The DNA of the CDR3 is TGCGCCAGCAGCCAAGGAACTAGCGGTCCTTTCAAAAACATTCAGTACTTC.

The CDR3 sequence is CASSPLTGHYGYTF. Written as DNA, the CDR3 is TGTGCCAGCAGTCCCCTAACAGGCCACTATGGCTACACCTTC. The chain combines TRBV28 with TRBJ1-2; D is perhaps TRBD1 (5 bases). Germline V lookup: CDR1 MDHEN, CDR2 SYDVKM. The CDR3 has 14 amino acids. V shed 5 bases and J shed 3 bases, with 13 bases lying between them.

CDR3: CASRIRGPGTGELFF. The DNA for the CDR3 is TGTGCCAGCAGAATTAGGGGGCCTGGGACCGGGGAGCTGTTTTTT. The V gene is TRBV28, the J gene TRBJ2-2; 7 bases agree with TRBD1. The V gene end was trimmed by 6 bases and the J gene end by 5 bases; junction bases not matched to a gene: 9. The CDR3 is made up of 15 amino acids. The germline V gene has CDR1 MDHEN and CDR2 SYDVKM.

The rearrangement links TRBV5-1 to TRBJ2-7, with TRBD1 identical over 7 bases. There are 22 residues in the CDR3. Germline values: CDR1 SGHRS, CDR2 YFSETQ. V shed 4 bases and J 3 bases; nucleotides not matched to a gene: 31. The CDR3 loop reads CASSLSVSFTAVTGAPDYEQYF. CDR3 DNA sequence: TGCGCCAGCAGCCTCAGCGTGAGCTTCACAGCTGTTACAGGGGCACCAGACTACGAGCAGTACTTC.

This clone was picked up one time. This chain's CDR3 is CASSLGQGMETQYF. The CDR3 coding sequence is TGTGCCAGCAGCTTGGGACAGGGAATGGAGACCCAGTACTTC. V usage is TRBV5-8 and J usage is TRBJ2-5, with 7 bases identical to TRBD1. The ends lost 0 bases at V and 5 bases at J; junction bases unmatched: 4. This CDR3 is built from 14 residues. From germline, CDR1 is SGHTS and CDR2 YDEGEE.

J is TRBJ1-5 and V is TRBV11-2; TRBD1 is a possible D gene (6 bases). Trimming removed 8 bases from V and 4 bases from J, with 15 bases in between. The germline CDR1 and CDR2 sequences are SGHAT and FQNNGV. The CDR3 extends over 14 amino acids. The CDR3 protein is CASRGGAPNQPQHF. CDR3 nucleotide sequence: TGTGCCAGCCGGGGGGGGGCCCCGAATCAGCCCCAGCATTTT.

The chain recombines TRBV30 with TRBJ1-2, with a tentative D call TRBD1 (5 bases). V was trimmed by 1 base and J by 4 bases, leaving 7 bases between them. The germline V gene encodes CDR1 GTSNPN and CDR2 SVGIG (reference sequence). The CDR3 sequence is 12 residues long. In DNA, the CDR3 is TGTGCCTGGAGTGCAGGGTCCTATGGCTACACCTTC. Translating it yields CAWSAGSYGYTF.

V gene TRBV27 combines with J gene TRBJ2-7; tentatively, D is TRBD2 (5 bases). Germline V CDR1 and CDR2: MNHEY, SMNVEV (reference sequence). Trimming cost V 3 bases and J 7 bases, with 10 bases left between them. The CDR3 spans 12 residues. The CDR3 DNA follows: TGTGCCAGCAGTTTTCCAAGCGGAGAGCAGTACTTC. Protein product: CASSFPSGEQYF.

V and J are TRBV2 and TRBJ1-5; D is perhaps TRBD1 (6 bases). Germline CDR1 is SNHLY and CDR2 is FYNNEI. The CDR3 is 15 amino acids. The V and J ends lost 5 bases and 4 bases respectively, with 15 bases between them. This chain's CDR3 is CASSIQGSGNQPQHF. For the CDR3, the DNA is TGTGCCAGCAGTATCCAGGGGTCGGGAAATCAGCCCCAGCATTTT.

The rearrangement links TRBV6-6 to TRBJ1-6, with D possibly TRBD1 on 6 matching bases. Per the germline V gene, CDR1 is MNHNY and CDR2 is SVGAGI (reference sequence). V was clipped by 5 bases and J by 4 bases, with 12 bases between them. The CDR3 runs 15 residues. The CDR3 reads CASSPAQGYNSPLHF. CDR3 sequence (DNA): TGTGCCAGCAGTCCCGCGCAGGGGTATAATTCACCCCTCCACTTT.

The gene calls are TRBV5-6 and TRBJ1-1; D uncertain. Germline CDR1 SGHDT, CDR2 YYEEEE. V was trimmed by 2 bases and J by 6 bases, leaving 8 bases between them. This CDR3 is built from 12 residues. The CDR3 reads CASSFLSAEAFF. For the CDR3, the DNA is TGTGCCAGCAGCTTCCTCTCGGCTGAAGCTTTCTTT.

The rearrangement joins TRBV7-9 to TRBJ2-6, with 7 bases fitting TRBD1. The CDR3 sequence is 18 residues long. V gave up 3 bases and J gave up 0 bases; unmatched junction bases: 8. The germline V gene encodes CDR1 SEHNR and CDR2 FQNEAQ (reference sequence). The CDR3 DNA reads as TGTGCCAGCAGCTTCATGGGACAGTCGTACTCTGGGGCCAACGTCCTGACTTTC. Its translation: CASSFMGQSYSGANVLTF.

The chain carries TRBV19 and TRBJ1-1; the D gene is possibly TRBD1 (5 bases). The CDR3 covers 16 residues. Trimming took 3 bases from V and 1 from J, leaving 15 bases between them. Germline V gene lookup returns CDR1 LNHDA and CDR2 SQIVND (reference sequence). The DNA for the CDR3 is TGTGCCAGTAGTATTTGGGGGGAGGGCGAGAACACTGAAGCTTTCTTT. As protein: CASSIWGEGENTEAFF.

The V call is TRBV19, the J call TRBJ2-1; D possibly corresponds to TRBD2 (7 bases). The CDR3 length is 14 residues. With 5 bases removed from V and 7 bases from J, the gap between germline ends came to 15 bases. Germline V gene data show CDR1 as LNHDA and CDR2 as SQIVND (reference sequence). The CDR3 region is CASSLGGQLNEQFF. The CDR3 nucleotides read TGTGCCAGTAGTCTGGGGGGGCAGCTAAATGAGCAGTTCTTC.

The chain carries TRBV6-5 and TRBJ2-7, with D perhaps TRBD2 (5 bases). The germline V gene encodes CDR1 MNHEY and CDR2 SVGAGI. The CDR3 totals 14 residues. V was cut by 1 base and J by 2 bases, with 9 bases left in between. This CDR3 reads CASSYLMGAYEQYF. In DNA, the CDR3 is TGTGCCAGCAGTTACTTGATGGGAGCCTACGAGCAGTACTTC.

The gene calls are TRBV11-2 and TRBJ2-7, with 10 bases fitting TRBD2. The germline V gene encodes CDR1 SGHAT and CDR2 FQNNGV. The CDR3 sequence is 17 residues long. With 1 base clipped from V and 0 bases from J, the junction kept 6 bases outside the gene matches. The CDR3 DNA sequence: TGTGCCAGCAGCTTAGGCCGGACTAGCGGTCTCTCCTACGAGCAGTACTTC. This codes for CASSLGRTSGLSYEQYF.